This TCR beta chain was recorded in a study of cytomegalovirus exposure and HLA in healthy donors listed by TCRdb under 2017. With regard to the full study: According to an earlier analysis of a few hundred of the donors, about 179 million T cells yielded 100 million or so unique TCR beta sequences and about 300 Gb of sequence data. About 280 gigabases of sequencing data and 75 million to 85 million unique TCR sequences made up an early release that covered some 640 HLA-typed donors. Among the roughly 400 genotyped donors, 81% belonged to the genetic ancestry cluster associated with self-reported Caucasian donors. The aim of the study was to test whether cataloging public T cell receptors could identify signatures of past pathogen exposure. The study used immunosequencing to profile the T cell repertoires of approximately 630 subjects and linked those repertoires to cytomegalovirus serostatus. A separate validation cohort of more than 100 different subjects was used in addition to the 666-subject first cohort. The study combined high-throughput TCR immunosequencing, statistical association of individual TCRs with disease status, and machine learning to predict cytomegalovirus infection status. To study patterns of TCR occurrence, a later analysis re-analyzed previously published TCR beta repertoires from around 660 donors and added high-resolution HLA genotyping. Rather than using new phenotypic data, the later analysis identified candidate immune exposures from TCR beta sequences and from how often those sequences occurred across donors. In an earlier analysis of roughly 600 of the donors, high-throughput TCR beta sequencing was used to judge whether each TCR beta V gene segment behaved as functional or pseudogenic. Alongside the repertoire data, information on donor age, sex, ethnicity and CMV serostatus was compiled. A later genetic analysis used genome-wide SNP genotypes for about 60% of the 666 donors, treating that subset as a discovery cohort. Every discovery cohort repertoire had been produced on one sequencing platform. HLA typing included class I and class II loci at four-digit resolution. The number of typed donors differed by locus: about 620-640 for A, B, C, DRB1 and DQB1; approximately 520 for DQA1; around 610 for DPA1; and roughly 450 for DPB1. Because of strong linkage in the cohort, 4 to 6 DR-DQ haplotypes were treated as single units for association and clustering. Among roughly 400 genotyped donors of the cohort, an average of approximately 240,000 unique TCR beta nucleotide sequences were sequenced per donor, roughly 20% of them non-productive.

The cohort consisted of hundreds of healthy bone marrow donors. All cohort members were sampled while nominally healthy, although unrecorded immune exposures were likely present. The donor was CMV seropositive and belonged to the group of more than 250 seropositive cohort members. A peripheral blood sample was provided by each donor, and peripheral blood mononuclear cells were used for TCR beta sequencing. Genomic DNA extraction from the blood cell samples was performed with the Qiagen DNeasy Blood Extraction Kit. The library came from the immunoSEQ multiplex PCR assay. For the multiplex PCR, a mixture combining 60 forward primers for TCR Vbeta segments and 13 reverse primers for TCR Jbeta segments was used. The CDR3 region of rearranged TCR beta genes was amplified from genomic DNA by a multiplex PCR assay. On the Illumina HiSeq System, the amplified TCR beta libraries were sequenced as 87-base-pair reads. Per the source publication's procedure: Across the 670 or so repertoires, a later analysis counted tens of millions of unique TCR beta chains, some 11 million of which were shared by at least two donors. A nearest-neighbor algorithm error-corrected the raw reads and collapsed the reads into unique sequences, merging closely related sequences to remove PCR and sequencing errors. Alignment of CDR3 sequences to IMGT reference sequences was used to assign V, D and J gene segments. For a sequence to be retained, at least a six-nucleotide match to both a V gene segment and a J gene segment was required. A rearrangement counted as productive if the CDR3 had no stop codons and remained in frame with V and J, and every other rearrangement counted as non-productive. CDR3 was defined by IMGT convention, running from the second conserved V-encoded cysteine to the conserved J-encoded phenylalanine. The earlier analysis of about 590 of the donors excluded sequences that lacked an unambiguous match to a single V gene segment. An earlier analysis of a few hundred of the donors called V segments functional above 56.7% productive rearrangements and segregating when the between-donor standard deviation exceeded 5%. A statistical classification framework was built for diagnosing cytomegalovirus status from the catalog of TCR beta chain sequences. In a later analysis, TCR nucleotide sequences were compared against IMGT/GENE-DB human TR gene sequences so that V and J genes could be assigned. The TCRdist pipeline was used in a later analysis to assign CDR3 sequences and most-parsimonious VDJ recombination scenarios. In a later analysis, each TCR beta chain was defined by its CDR3 amino acid sequence together with its V-gene family, and reads lacking a unique V-gene family were excluded. In a later analysis, 550 to 650 highly shared, low-generation-probability nucleotide sequences were removed to address suspected cross-contamination and a sequencing artifact. For each public chain, a later analysis derived a clonal expansion index from normalized ranks of inferred template counts within each repertoire. Generation probabilities in a later analysis came from a VDJ recombination model fitted to out-of-frame rearrangements, and those results were checked against IGoR. In a later analysis, hypergeometric tests were used to score TCR-TCR, TCR-HLA and TCR-CMV co-occurrence, with a repertoire-size bias correction applied to TCR pairs. A later analysis estimated false discovery rates by permuting HLA or CMV assignments 20 times. In a later analysis, co-occurring TCRs were grouped using DBSCAN, and TCRdist sequence similarity was added for clustering within HLA-allele-positive subsets. For co-occurrence clustering, repertoires with fewer than 30,000 or more than 120,000 public chains were excluded, along with a handful of repertoires with anomalous nucleotide sharing. TCRdb's version of the immuneACCESS table is confined to in-frame rearrangements and falls short of the full clone set. An unresolved V gene accounts for under half of the shortfall where checked; the remainder is of unknown origin. That table supplies the V and J calls and clone size; D and trimming were determined from the DNA. The sample table contains over 150,000 clones; only one count was recorded for 80% of them. The top ten clones comprise roughly 10% of the sample.

The CDR3 sequence holds 15 residues, the cysteine and phenylalanine included. Only the CDR3 region is kept as DNA, spanning 45 bases read in frame from base 1. The germline V gene specifies MNHEY as CDR1 and SVGAGI as CDR2. Trimming removed 0 bases from V and 6 bases from J; the gene matches leave 2 bases unexplained. This clone was seen only once. The target of this receptor is not known. No quality values exist for individual bases; no much larger clone is one base distant. Study-level results and caveats: The authors suggested that the approach could potentially be generalized to other disease states and immunological phenotypes. In a later analysis, TCR association rates were found to vary across HLA loci, with the most associated TCRs seen for DRB1 alleles and the fewest for HLA-C alleles. The study listed over 150 TCR beta chains as associated with cytomegalovirus. In a later analysis, several top co-occurrence clusters were reported to appear linked to parvovirus B19, influenza, CMV and Epstein-Barr virus. The cohort was sequenced for TCR beta chains only, and without alpha or paired-chain data the features that could be detected were limited. A later analysis associated 15,000 to 20,000 TCR beta sequences with specific HLA alleles at a false discovery rate of 0.05. CMV serostatus was the only immune exposure information available for the cohort. In an earlier analysis of roughly 560 of the donors, most TCR beta V segments were observed in productive rearrangements about 87% or about 30% of the time, broadly matching IMGT annotations. Because HLA typing was missing for some donors at each locus, association tests included only the typed subset. Correlated functional status among segregating V segments might reflect linkage disequilibrium, but an unknown experimental factor could not be ruled out. The earlier analysis of 587 of the donors excluded approximately 15 rarely observed V segments, including chromosome 9 orphons, because counts were too low. A further reported finding was that TCR beta sequences accurately predicted the HLA-A and HLA-B alleles for most subjects in the first cohort. In vitro tests confirmed that a few of the cytomegalovirus-associated TCR beta chains recognize cytomegalovirus antigens. In both the original and validation cohorts, the classifier was reported to diagnose cytomegalovirus status with high specificity and sensitivity. Because the 87-base-pair reads could not distinguish some IMGT-functional V segments, including TRBV6-2 and TRBV6-3, those segments were excluded. Strong co-occurrence of HLA alleles, especially DR and DQ, made assigning TCR associations to individual alleles difficult. The sequencing pipeline was judged likely to have produced a cluster of highly shared sequence variants as a technical artifact. In a later analysis, HLA-associated TCR beta chains were found to be more clonally expanded and to have lower generation probabilities than equally common non-associated chains. A later genetic analysis associated a missense DCLRE1C variant with V-gene and J-gene trimming of TCR beta chains, and an independent cohort replicated the association. Most CMV-associated TCR beta chains appeared to be HLA-restricted in a later analysis, and the HLA associations seemed to be driven largely by CMV exposure. According to a later genetic analysis, donors in an Asian-associated ancestry cluster had fewer N-insertions in productive TCRs than the approximately 670-donor mean. Roughly uniform sequencing depth across donors was assumed in presence/absence analyses, although this assumption may not hold. While some public TCRs were present in many individuals, most TCR sequences turned up only very rarely across donors.

This clonotype originated in a man younger than 35 in good health and CMV-seropositive. Material for sequencing was PBMCs. This chain is built from TRBV6-5 and TRBJ1-4, with TRBD1 identical over 9 junction bases. The sequenced DNA is TGTGCCAGCAGTTACTCGACAGGGGGAGATGAAAAACTGTTTTTT. This yields the protein CASSYSTGGDEKLFF.